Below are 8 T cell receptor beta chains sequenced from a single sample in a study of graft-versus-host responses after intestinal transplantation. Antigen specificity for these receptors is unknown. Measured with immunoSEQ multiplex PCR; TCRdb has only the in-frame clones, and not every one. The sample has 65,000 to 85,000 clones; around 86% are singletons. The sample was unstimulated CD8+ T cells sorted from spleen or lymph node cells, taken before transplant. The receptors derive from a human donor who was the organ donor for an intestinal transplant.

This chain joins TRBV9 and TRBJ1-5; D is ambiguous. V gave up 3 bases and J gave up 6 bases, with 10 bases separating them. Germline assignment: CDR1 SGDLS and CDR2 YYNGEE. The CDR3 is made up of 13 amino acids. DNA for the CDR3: TGTGCCAGCAGCGCCTCGGGCGCTCAGCCCCAGCATTTT. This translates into CASSASGAQPQHF. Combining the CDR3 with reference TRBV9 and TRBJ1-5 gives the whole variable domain DSGVTQTPKHLITATGQRVTLRCSPRSGDLSVYWYQQSLDQGLQFLIQYYNGEERAKGNILERFSAQQFPDLHSELNLSSLELGDSALYFCASSASGAQPQHFGDGTRLSIL.

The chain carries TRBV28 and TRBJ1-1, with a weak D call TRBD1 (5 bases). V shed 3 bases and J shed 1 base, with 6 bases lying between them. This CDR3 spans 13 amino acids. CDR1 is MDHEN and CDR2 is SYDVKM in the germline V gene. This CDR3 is CASSFQGNTEAFF. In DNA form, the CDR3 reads TGTGCCAGCAGTTTTCAGGGGAACACTGAAGCTTTCTTT.

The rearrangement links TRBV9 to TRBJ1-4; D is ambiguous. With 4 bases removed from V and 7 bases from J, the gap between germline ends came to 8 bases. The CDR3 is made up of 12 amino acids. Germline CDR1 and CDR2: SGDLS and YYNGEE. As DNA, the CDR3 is TGTGCCAGCAGCACAGAGGGTGAAAAACTGTTTTTT. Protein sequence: CASSTEGEKLFF.

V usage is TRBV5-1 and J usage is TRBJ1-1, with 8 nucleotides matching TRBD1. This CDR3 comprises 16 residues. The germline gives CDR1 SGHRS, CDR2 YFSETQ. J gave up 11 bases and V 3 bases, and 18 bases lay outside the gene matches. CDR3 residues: CASSSADQGAADGAFF. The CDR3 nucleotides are TGCGCCAGCAGCTCAGCCGACCAGGGGGCGGCGGATGGGGCTTTCTTT.

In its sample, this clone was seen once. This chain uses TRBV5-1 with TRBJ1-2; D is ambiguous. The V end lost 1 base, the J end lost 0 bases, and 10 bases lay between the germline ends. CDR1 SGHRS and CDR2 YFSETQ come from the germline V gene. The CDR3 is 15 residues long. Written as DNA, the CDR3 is TGCGCCAGCAGCTTGTCGGAGGGCCCTAACTATGGCTACACCTTC. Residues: CASSLSEGPNYGYTF. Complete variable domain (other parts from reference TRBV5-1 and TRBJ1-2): KAGVTQTPRYLIKTRGQQVTLSCSPISGHRSVSWYQQTPGQGLQFLFEYFSETQRNKGNFPGRFSGRQFSNSRSEMNVSTLELGDSALYLCASSLSEGPNYGYTFGSGTRLTVV.

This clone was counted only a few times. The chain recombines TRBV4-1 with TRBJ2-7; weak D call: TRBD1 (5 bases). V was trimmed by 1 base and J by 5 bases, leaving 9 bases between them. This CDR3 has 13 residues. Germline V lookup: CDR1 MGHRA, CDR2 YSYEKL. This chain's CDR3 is CASSQGRANEQYF. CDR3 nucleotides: TGCGCCAGCAGCCAAGGCAGGGCCAACGAGCAGTACTTC.

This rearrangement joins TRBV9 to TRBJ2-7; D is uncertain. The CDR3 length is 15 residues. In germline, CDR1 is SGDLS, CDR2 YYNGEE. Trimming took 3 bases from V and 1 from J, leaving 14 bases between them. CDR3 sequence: CASSAEHEWSYEQYF. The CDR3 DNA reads TGTGCCAGCAGCGCCGAGCATGAATGGTCCTACGAGCAGTACTTC.

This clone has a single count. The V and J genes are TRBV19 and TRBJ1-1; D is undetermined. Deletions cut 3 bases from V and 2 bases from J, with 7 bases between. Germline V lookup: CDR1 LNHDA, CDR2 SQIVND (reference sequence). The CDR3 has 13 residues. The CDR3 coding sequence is TGTGCCAGTAGTATGGGGTCAAACACTGAAGCTTTCTTT. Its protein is CASSMGSNTEAFF.